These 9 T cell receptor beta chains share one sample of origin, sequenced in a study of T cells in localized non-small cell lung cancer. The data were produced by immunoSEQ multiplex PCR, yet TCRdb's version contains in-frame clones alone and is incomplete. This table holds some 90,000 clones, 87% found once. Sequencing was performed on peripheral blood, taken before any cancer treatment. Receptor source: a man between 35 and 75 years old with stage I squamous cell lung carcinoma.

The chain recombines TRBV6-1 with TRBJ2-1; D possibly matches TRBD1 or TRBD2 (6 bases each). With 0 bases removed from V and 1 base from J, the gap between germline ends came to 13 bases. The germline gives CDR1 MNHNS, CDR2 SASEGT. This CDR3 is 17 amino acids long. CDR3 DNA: TGTGCCAGCAGTGAAGCGACGGGGGCGAGGTCCTACAATGAGCAGTTCTTC. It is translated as CASSEATGARSYNEQFF.

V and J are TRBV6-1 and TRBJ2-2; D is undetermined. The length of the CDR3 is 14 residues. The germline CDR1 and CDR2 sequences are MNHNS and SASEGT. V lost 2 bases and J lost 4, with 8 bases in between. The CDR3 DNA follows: TGTGCCAGCAGTGAATCTGGGATCACCGGGGAGCTGTTTTTT. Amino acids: CASSESGITGELFF.

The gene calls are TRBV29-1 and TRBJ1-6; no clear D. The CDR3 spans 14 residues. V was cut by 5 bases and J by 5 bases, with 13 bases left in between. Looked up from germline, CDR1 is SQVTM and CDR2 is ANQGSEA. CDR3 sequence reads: CSVRFPGDNSPLHF. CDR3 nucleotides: TGCAGCGTTCGCTTTCCGGGAGATAATTCACCCCTCCACTTT. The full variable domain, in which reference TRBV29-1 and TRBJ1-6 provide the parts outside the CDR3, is SAVISQKPSRDICQRGTSLTIQCQVDSQVTMMFWYRQQPGQSLTLIATANQGSEATYESGFVIDKFPISRPNLTFSTLTVSNMSPEDSSIYLCSVRFPGDNSPLHFGNGTRLTVT.

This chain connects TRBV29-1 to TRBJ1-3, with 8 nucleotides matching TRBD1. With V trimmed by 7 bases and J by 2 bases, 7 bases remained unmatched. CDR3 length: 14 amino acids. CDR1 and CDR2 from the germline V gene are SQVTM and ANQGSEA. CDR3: CSARTGSTGNTIYF. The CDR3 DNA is TGCAGCGCCCGGACAGGGTCCACTGGAAACACCATATATTTT.

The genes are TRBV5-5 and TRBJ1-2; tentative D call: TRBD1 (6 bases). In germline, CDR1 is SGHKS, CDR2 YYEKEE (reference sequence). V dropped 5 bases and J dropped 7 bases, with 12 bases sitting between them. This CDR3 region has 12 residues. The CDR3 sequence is CASRRAQGGYTF. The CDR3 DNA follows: TGTGCCAGCAGAAGGGCACAGGGTGGCTACACCTTC.

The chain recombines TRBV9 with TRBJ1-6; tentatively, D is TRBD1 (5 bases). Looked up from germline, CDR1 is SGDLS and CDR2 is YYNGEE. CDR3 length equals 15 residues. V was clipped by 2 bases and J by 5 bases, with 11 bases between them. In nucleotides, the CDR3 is TGTGCCAGCAGCGTTCGCGCGACAGATAATTCACCCCTCCACTTT. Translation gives CASSVRATDNSPLHF. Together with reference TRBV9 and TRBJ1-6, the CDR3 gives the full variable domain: DSGVTQTPKHLITATGQRVTLRCSPRSGDLSVYWYQQSLDQGLQFLIQYYNGEERAKGNILERFSAQQFPDLHSELNLSSLELGDSALYFCASSVRATDNSPLHFGNGTRLTVT.

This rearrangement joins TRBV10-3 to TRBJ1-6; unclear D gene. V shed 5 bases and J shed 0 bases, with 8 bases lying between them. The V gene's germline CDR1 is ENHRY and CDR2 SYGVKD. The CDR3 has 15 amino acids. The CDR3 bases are TGTGCCATCAGTAGGGATGGCTCCTATAATTCACCCCTCCACTTT. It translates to CAISRDGSYNSPLHF.

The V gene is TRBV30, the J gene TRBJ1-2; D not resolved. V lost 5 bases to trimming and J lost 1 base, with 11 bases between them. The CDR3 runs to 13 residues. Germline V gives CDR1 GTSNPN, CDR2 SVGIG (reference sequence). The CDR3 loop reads CAWSPGHNYGYTF. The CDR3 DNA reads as TGTGCCTGGTCCCCTGGGCATAACTATGGCTACACCTTC.

CDR3 in DNA: TGCGCCAGCAGCCAAGATACCGGGAGGACTGAAGCTTTCTTT. Translated, it gives CASSQDTGRTEAFF. The rearrangement uses TRBV4-3 and TRBJ1-1; no clear D. The CDR3 contains 14 residues. Trimming took 0 bases from V and 5 from J, leaving 10 bases between them. The germline CDR1 and CDR2 sequences are LGHNA and YSLEER.